This entry is about one TCR beta chain. Repertoires were generated with immunoSEQ multiplex PCR, while TCRdb's copy carries only in-frame clones and drops some. The table shows under 100,000 clones, with approximately 96% occurring only once. These data come from a study of technical replicates of blood from a handful of donors. This TCR was sampled from a human donor in good health. Sequenced material: T cells isolated from PBMCs.

The CDR3 here is CASSYSDGLNEKLFF. The CDR3 coding sequence is TGTGCCAGCAGTTACTCGGACGGACTTAATGAAAAACTGTTTTTT. This rearrangement joins TRBV6-6 to TRBJ1-4; D not resolved. Germline CDR1 is MNHNY and CDR2 is SVGAGI (reference sequence). Between the trimmed V and J ends, which lost 0 bases and 4 bases, there was a span of 9 bases. The CDR3 is made up of 15 amino acids.